Below, 10 T cell receptor beta chains from the same sample are listed, as sequenced in a study of shared clonotypes between healthy human individuals. The table came from immunoSEQ multiplex PCR; TCRdb's copy has only in-frame clones and leaves some out. Seen here are about 1 million clones, around 74% observed once, and the top ten hold roughly 1.4%. Sequenced: memory CD4+ T cells sorted from blood. Specified subset: CD45RA-negative fraction. All receptors derive from a man aged 18 to 29 in good health.

V usage is TRBV2 and J usage is TRBJ2-7; D is undetermined. Germline lookup yields CDR1 SNHLY and CDR2 FYNNEI. With 5 bases removed from V and 3 bases from J, the gap between germline ends came to 5 bases. CDR3 length equals 11 residues. The CDR3 DNA reads as TGTGCCAGCAGTACGTTCTACGAGCAGTACTTC. It is translated as CASSTFYEQYF.

V usage is TRBV4-3 and J usage is TRBJ2-5; D uncertain. Trimming pared 0 bases from V and 5 bases from J, leaving 13 bases between. This CDR3 comprises 15 residues. CDR1 is LGHNA and CDR2 is YSLEER in the germline V gene. In DNA form, the CDR3 reads TGCGCCAGCAGCCAAGAAAATAGGGATGGGGAGACCCAGTACTTC. This encodes CASSQENRDGETQYF.

The genes are TRBV6-5 and TRBJ1-2; D is undetermined. The CDR3 consists of 13 residues. V was clipped by 2 bases and J by 5 bases, with 9 bases between them. Germline V gene lookup returns CDR1 MNHEY and CDR2 SVGAGI. CDR3 sequence reads: CASSYASLYGYTF. The CDR3 DNA sequence: TGTGCCAGCAGTTACGCCAGCCTTTATGGCTACACCTTC.

Comment on this clone: This sample also contains other DNA sequences that code for the same CDR3. In DNA, the CDR3 is TGTGCCAGCAGCGTATGGGGACAGGGCAATTCACCCCTCCACTTT. Translated, it gives CASSVWGQGNSPLHF. This sequence joins TRBV9 and TRBJ1-6, with 9 nucleotides matching TRBD1. The V segment lost 1 base and the J segment 7 bases; nucleotides outside the gene matches: 3. This CDR3 has 15 residues. Germline V CDR1 and CDR2: SGDLS, YYNGEE.

This clone showed up just a few times. The chain links TRBV5-8 to TRBJ2-7; 7 bases match TRBD1. This CDR3 has 14 residues. The J segment lost 2 bases and the V segment lost 4 bases, leaving 6 bases of the junction unmatched. CDR1 is SGHTS, CDR2 YDEGEE, per germline. The CDR3 region has the DNA TGTGCCAGCAGCCTCATGACAGGGACCTACGAGCAGTACTTC. It specifies CASSLMTGTYEQYF.

The genes are TRBV5-4 and TRBJ2-3; 15 nucleotides agree with TRBD2. With V trimmed by 4 bases and J by 8 bases, 8 bases remained unmatched. Germline CDR1 and CDR2: SGHNT and YYREEE (reference sequence). The CDR3 length is 16 residues. The CDR3 here is CASSGGLAGGPRTQYF. The CDR3 DNA reads TGTGCCAGCAGCGGGGGACTAGCGGGGGGCCCCCGTACGCAGTATTTT.

With respect to this clone: This CDR3 fails to terminate in the conserved phenylalanine or tryptophan, so it likely reflects a read error. Because the CDR3's place on the DNA is in doubt, the DNA is left out and the CDR3 is given as listed by TCRdb. This rearrangement joins TRBV7-2 to TRBJ1-2. With termini counted, the CDR3 has 9 amino acids. The V gene's germline CDR1 is SGHTA and CDR2 FQGNSA. The CDR3 reads CASSEPSPG.

The chain recombines TRBV15 with TRBJ2-7; the D call may be TRBD1 or TRBD2 (5 bases each). Germline-derived CDR1 and CDR2 are LNHNV and YYDKDF (reference sequence). There are 14 residues in the CDR3. Between the trimmed V and J ends, which lost 0 bases and 2 bases, there was a span of 8 bases. The CDR3 spells CATSRDGGAYEQYF. Here the CDR3 DNA reads TGTGCCACCAGCAGAGATGGGGGTGCCTACGAGCAGTACTTC.

V usage is TRBV4-3 and J usage is TRBJ2-7, with a possible D match to TRBD1 (5 bases). The CDR3 has 13 amino acids. The germline V gene has CDR1 LGHNA and CDR2 YSLEER. The ends were cut back, 0 bases at V and 6 bases at J, with 9 bases in the middle. The CDR3 is CASSQDPQGEQYF. The CDR3 bases are TGCGCCAGCAGCCAAGACCCGCAGGGCGAGCAGTACTTC.

The chain links TRBV5-1 to TRBJ1-5; D unclear. This CDR3 spans 15 amino acids. In germline, CDR1 is SGHRS, CDR2 YFSETQ. The V gene lost 0 bases and the J gene lost 1 base, with 8 bases spanning the gap. The CDR3 DNA reads as TGCGCCAGCAGCTTGGAGGGAATGAGCAATCAGCCCCAGCATTTT. Translated: CASSLEGMSNQPQHF.